These 21 T cell receptor beta chains were all obtained from the same sample, sequenced in a study of cytomegalovirus exposure and HLA in healthy donors. Generated by immunoSEQ multiplex PCR, the TCRdb table keeps only in-frame clones and is missing some. The profile shows some 98,000 clones, around nine tenths of them singletons. Material: PBMCs. Receptors originate from a woman aged 25 to 39 in good health and CMV-seronegative.

This clone was counted once. This chain joins TRBV10-2 and TRBJ2-7; a weak D match, TRBD1 (5 bases). The CDR3 covers 13 residues. The ends were cut back, 4 bases at V and 2 bases at J, with 9 bases in the middle. Germline V gene sequence: CDR1 WSHSY, CDR2 SAAADI. In DNA form, the CDR3 reads TGCGCCAGCAGTGGGGGCGGCCCCTACGAGCAGTACTTC. Residues: CASSGGGPYEQYF.

This chain links TRBV6-6 with TRBJ1-2; 7 positions agree with TRBD1. The CDR3 is 15 amino acids. V trimming: 5 bases; J trimming: 4 bases; junction bases outside the gene matches: 10. Germline lookup yields CDR1 MNHNY and CDR2 SVGAGI (reference sequence). CDR3 region: CASSQSSTGSYGYTF. CDR3 sequence (DNA): TGTGCCAGCAGTCAGAGCTCGACAGGGTCCTATGGCTACACCTTC.

The chain carries TRBV2 and TRBJ2-3; tentatively, D is TRBD2 (5 bases). V lost 5 bases and J 8 bases, leaving 8 bases between the germline ends. Per the germline V gene, CDR1 is SNHLY and CDR2 is FYNNEI. The CDR3 covers 11 residues. As DNA, the CDR3 is TGTGCCAGCAGTCGTGGGAGTACGCAGTATTTT. This gives the protein CASSRGSTQYF.

The chain links TRBV5-1 to TRBJ1-3; the match to TRBD1 covers 10 bases. In germline, CDR1 is SGHRS, CDR2 YFSETQ. The CDR3 length is 17 residues. The J segment lost 7 bases and the V segment lost 3 bases, leaving 13 bases of the junction unmatched. In nucleotides, the CDR3 is TGCGCCAGCAGCTCGGCGGGACAGGGGCCAGGACGCAACACCATATATTTT. Its protein is CASSSAGQGPGRNTIYF.

CDR3 nucleotide sequence: TGTGCCAGCAGCTTGGTCAGGGGGAGATTTGAAATCTACGAGCAGTACTTC. Protein sequence: CASSLVRGRFEIYEQYF. The chain uses TRBV7-9 and TRBJ2-7; 7 bases line up with TRBD1. Germline CDR1 and CDR2: SEHNR and FQNEAQ (reference sequence). The CDR3 extends over 17 amino acids. J was trimmed by 3 bases and V by 3 bases; bases with no gene match: 14. Full variable domain (remainder filled in from reference TRBV7-9 and TRBJ2-7): DTGVSQNPRHKITKRGQNVTFRCDPISEHNRLYWYRQTLGQGPEFLTYFQNEAQLEKSRLLSDRFSAERPKGSFSTLEIQRTEQGDSAMYLCASSLVRGRFEIYEQYFGPGTRLTVT.

The chain carries TRBV4-2 and TRBJ2-7; 8 bases are a match to TRBD2. The ends lost 0 bases at V and 5 bases at J; junction bases unmatched: 9. The germline V gene encodes CDR1 LGHNA and CDR2 YNFKEQ. This CDR3 is 16 amino acids long. CDR3 loop: CASSQDVLAAGHEQYF. CDR3 in DNA: TGTGCCAGCAGCCAAGATGTACTAGCGGCAGGCCACGAGCAGTACTTC.

The CDR3 region is CATQVTGSEAFF. The CDR3 coding sequence is TGTGCCACACAGGTTACCGGCTCTGAAGCTTTCTTT. The chain couples TRBV2 to TRBJ1-1; tentatively, D is TRBD1 (5 bases). CDR3 length equals 12 residues. With 10 bases removed from V and 6 bases from J, the gap between germline ends came to 15 bases. Germline V gives CDR1 SNHLY, CDR2 FYNNEI. Full variable domain (missing parts from reference TRBV2 and TRBJ1-1): EPEVTQTPSHQVTQMGQEVILRCVPISNHLYFYWYRQILGQKVEFLVSFYNNEISEKSEIFDDQFSVERPDGSNFTLKIRSTKLEDSAMYFCATQVTGSEAFFGQGTRLTVV.

The genes are TRBV27 and TRBJ2-5; the D is unclear. V was pared by 3 bases and J by 1 base, with 6 bases between. This CDR3 has 13 residues. Germline V lookup: CDR1 MNHEY, CDR2 SMNVEV (reference sequence). The CDR3 sequence: CASSFRVQETQYF. The CDR3 bases are TGTGCCAGCAGTTTCCGGGTCCAAGAGACCCAGTACTTC.

The V and J genes are TRBV2 and TRBJ2-5; no reliable D call. The V and J ends lost 7 bases and 3 bases respectively, with 9 bases between them. Germline V gene data show CDR1 as SNHLY and CDR2 as FYNNEI. CDR3 size: 12 residues. Here the CDR3 reads CASTRVEETQYF. CDR3 sequence (DNA): TGTGCCAGCACGCGAGTCGAAGAGACCCAGTACTTC.

Concerning this clone: The same CDR3 arises from other DNA sequences in this sample as well. This chain uses TRBV5-4 with TRBJ2-1; TRBD2 aligns across 7 bases. The CDR3 is 14 residues long. The trim removed 2 bases at V and 3 bases at J, leaving 2 bases unmatched. Germline V gene sequence: CDR1 SGHNT, CDR2 YYREEE (reference sequence). In DNA form, the CDR3 reads TGTGCCAGCAGCTTAGCGGGACTCTACAATGAGCAGTTCTTC. Protein: CASSLAGLYNEQFF.

This rearrangement joins TRBV5-4 to TRBJ2-3, with 12 bases identical to TRBD2. The V gene's germline CDR1 is SGHNT and CDR2 YYREEE (reference sequence). The CDR3 covers 16 residues. V trimming: 0 bases; J trimming: 6 bases; junction bases outside the gene matches: 5. The CDR3 sequence: CASSLGLAGVGDTQYF. CDR3 in DNA: TGTGCCAGCAGCTTGGGACTAGCGGGAGTAGGGGATACGCAGTATTTT.

The J gene is TRBJ2-7, the V gene TRBV7-8; 7 nucleotides line up with TRBD2. The CDR3 is 16 residues long. Germline V CDR1 and CDR2: SGHVS, FQNEAQ. Trimming took 5 bases from V and 2 from J; bases not matched to a gene: 12. The CDR3 DNA sequence: TGTGCCAGCAGCCCAAAGCGGGACCATAGGACCTACGAGCAGTACTTC. Its translation is CASSPKRDHRTYEQYF.

Here the CDR3 DNA reads TGTGCCAGCAGCTTCTCGTTTGGCTACACCTTC. Amino acid sequence: CASSFSFGYTF. This chain joins TRBV7-9 and TRBJ1-2; D remains ambiguous. This CDR3 comprises 11 residues. V lost 3 bases and J 7 bases, leaving 6 bases between the germline ends. CDR1 SEHNR and CDR2 FQNEAQ come from the germline V gene (reference sequence).

The chain joins TRBV9 to TRBJ1-6; 7 nucleotides align to TRBD1. V shed 5 bases and J 7 bases; nucleotides not matched to a gene: 6. This CDR3 spans 14 amino acids. Germline V gives CDR1 SGDLS, CDR2 YYNGEE. The DNA of the CDR3 is TGTGCCAGCAGTTCAGGGGGTTCAAATTCACCCCTCCACTTT. Amino acids: CASSSGGSNSPLHF.

This rearrangement joins TRBV9 to TRBJ1-2; TRBD1 agrees at 8 bases. The CDR3 contains 14 residues. CDR1 is SGDLS and CDR2 is YYNGEE in the germline V gene. V shed 5 bases, J shed 4 bases, and the junction held 7 bases outside the gene matches. Here the CDR3 reads CASSKTTGGYGYTF. Written as DNA, the CDR3 is TGTGCCAGCAGTAAAACCACAGGGGGCTATGGCTACACCTTC. The whole variable domain, remainder taken from reference TRBV9 and TRBJ1-2, is DSGVTQTPKHLITATGQRVTLRCSPRSGDLSVYWYQQSLDQGLQFLIQYYNGEERAKGNILERFSAQQFPDLHSELNLSSLELGDSALYFCASSKTTGGYGYTFGSGTRLTVV.

The chain carries TRBV2 and TRBJ1-2; D gene unclear. CDR3 length: 14 residues. Trimming took 7 bases from V and 1 from J, leaving 13 bases between them. Per germline, CDR1 SNHLY and CDR2 FYNNEI. CDR3 sequence reads: CASITGPLNYGYTF. In DNA, the CDR3 is TGTGCCAGCATCACTGGGCCCCTTAACTATGGCTACACCTTC.

V usage is TRBV2 and J usage is TRBJ1-3; a possible D gene is TRBD1 (6 bases). The germline V gene has CDR1 SNHLY and CDR2 FYNNEI. Trimming removed 6 bases from V and 4 bases from J, with 13 bases in between. CDR3 length equals 14 residues. CDR3 in DNA: TGTGCCAGCAGAAAGGCGACAGGAGGAAACACCATATATTTT. This gives the protein CASRKATGGNTIYF.

The V and J genes are TRBV14 and TRBJ1-1; TRBD1 matches 7 bases. From germline, CDR1 is SGHDN and CDR2 FVKESK. CDR3 size: 14 residues. The junction had 12 bases not matched to a gene; V was cut back by 3 bases and J by 11 bases. CDR3 DNA sequence: TGTGCCAGCAGCCAGAGCCGGTGGACAGGCCTTGCTTTCTTT. Translating gives CASSQSRWTGLAFF.

This clone was picked up one time. The chain employs TRBV29-1 and TRBJ2-7, with TRBD1 matching 10 bases. V dropped 7 bases and J dropped 3; count of bases not matched to a gene: 3. From germline, CDR1 is SQVTM and CDR2 ANQGSEA. CDR3 size: 12 residues. This chain's CDR3 is CSARTGGYEQYF. CDR3 DNA: TGCAGCGCGAGGACAGGGGGCTACGAGCAGTACTTC.

CDR3 in DNA: TGCGCCAGCAGCTTACAGGGGGCAGGGAATGAGCAGTTCTTC. This gives the protein CASSLQGAGNEQFF. V is TRBV5-1 and J is TRBJ2-1, with 9 bases lining up with TRBD1. Looked up from germline, CDR1 is SGHRS and CDR2 is YFSETQ. This CDR3 spans 14 amino acids. V lost 2 bases and J lost 7; bases outside the gene matches: 4.

This chain links TRBV15 with TRBJ2-6, with 8 nucleotides matching TRBD2. Germline loops: CDR1 LNHNV, CDR2 YYDKDF (reference sequence). The CDR3 spans 18 residues. Germline trimming cut 7 bases from V and 2 bases from J; bases unmatched to any gene: 13. The DNA for the CDR3 is TGTGCCACCATGAGCCCGGGAGCGGGAGTTGCTGGGGCCAACGTCCTGACTTTC. This translates into CATMSPGAGVAGANVLTF.